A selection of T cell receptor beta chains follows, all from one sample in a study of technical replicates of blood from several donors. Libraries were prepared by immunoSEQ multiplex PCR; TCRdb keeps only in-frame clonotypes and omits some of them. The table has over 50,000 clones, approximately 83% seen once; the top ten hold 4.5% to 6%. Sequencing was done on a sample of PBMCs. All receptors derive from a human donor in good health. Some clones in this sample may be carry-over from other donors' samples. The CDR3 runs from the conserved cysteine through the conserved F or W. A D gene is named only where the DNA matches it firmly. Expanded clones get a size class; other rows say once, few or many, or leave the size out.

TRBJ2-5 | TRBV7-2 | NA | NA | CASSKVLLGGGETQYF | TGTGCCAGCAGCAAAGTCCTTTTGGGAGGCGGAGAGACCCAGTACTTC
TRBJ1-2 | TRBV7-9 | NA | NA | CASSLGTGPFKYTF | TGTGCCAGCAGCTTAGGAACAGGGCCTTTTAAGTACACCTTC
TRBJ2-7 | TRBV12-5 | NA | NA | CASGQLEGSHEQYF | TGTGCTAGTGGCCAACTAGAAGGGTCCCACGAGCAGTACTTC
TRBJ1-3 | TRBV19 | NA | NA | CASARGGDSGNTIYF | TGTGCCAGTGCCCGGGGGGGCGACTCTGGAAACACCATATATTTT
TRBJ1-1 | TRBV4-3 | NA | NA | CASSQMYGNTEAFF | TGCGCCAGCAGCCAAATGTACGGGAACACTGAAGCTTTCTTT
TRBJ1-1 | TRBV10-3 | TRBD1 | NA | CAISGGQGGTEAFF | TGTGCCATCAGTGGGGGACAGGGTGGGACTGAAGCTTTCTTT
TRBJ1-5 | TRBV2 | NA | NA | CASSERQPMLFQPQHF | TGTGCCAGCAGTGAGAGGCAGCCTATGCTTTTCCAGCCCCAGCATTTT
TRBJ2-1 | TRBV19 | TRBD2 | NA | CASTLSGRGNEQFF | TGTGCCAGTACTCTAAGCGGGAGAGGGAATGAGCAGTTCTTC
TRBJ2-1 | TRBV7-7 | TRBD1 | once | CASSQAGTGTNEQFF | TGTGCCAGCAGCCAAGCCGGGACAGGGACCAATGAGCAGTTCTTC
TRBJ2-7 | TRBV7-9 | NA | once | CASSSSSSYEQYF | TGTGCCAGCAGTTCTAGCTCCTCCTACGAGCAGTACTTC
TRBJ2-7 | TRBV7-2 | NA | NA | CASSLEGLGYEQYF | TGTGCCAGCAGCTTAGAGGGACTGGGATACGAGCAGTACTTC
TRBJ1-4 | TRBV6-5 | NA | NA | CASRATGATNEKLFF | TGTGCCAGCAGGGCCACAGGAGCAACTAATGAAAAACTGTTTTTT
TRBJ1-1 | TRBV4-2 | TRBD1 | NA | CASSPGGGGAFF | TGTGCCAGCAGCCCAGGGGGCGGGGGAGCTTTCTTT
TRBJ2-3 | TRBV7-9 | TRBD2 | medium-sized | CASTPGLAEYTDTQYF | TGTGCCAGCACCCCGGGACTAGCGGAGTACACAGATACGCAGTATTTT
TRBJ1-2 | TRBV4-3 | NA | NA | CASSQDLGGGYGYTF | TGCGCCAGCAGCCAAGATCTGGGAGGGGGCTATGGCTACACCTTC
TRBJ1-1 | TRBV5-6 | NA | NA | CASSLGLHSPTEAFF | TGTGCCAGCAGCTTGGGCCTCCACAGTCCGACTGAAGCTTTCTTT
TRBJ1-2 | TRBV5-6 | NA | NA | CASSLANLGRGLSGYTF | TGTGCCAGCAGCTTGGCCAATCTTGGCAGGGGCCTTAGTGGCTACACCTTC
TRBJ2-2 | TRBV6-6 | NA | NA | CASSYLTGLGTGELFF | TGTGCCAGCAGTTACCTAACAGGGCTGGGCACCGGGGAGCTGTTTTTT
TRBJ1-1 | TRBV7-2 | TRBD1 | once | CASSADRELEAFF | TGTGCCAGCAGCGCTGACAGGGAACTTGAAGCTTTCTTT
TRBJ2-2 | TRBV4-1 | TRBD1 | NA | CASSQTDRENTGELFF | TGCGCCAGCAGCCAGACGGACAGGGAGAACACCGGGGAGCTGTTTTTT
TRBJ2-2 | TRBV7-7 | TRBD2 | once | CASSRLAGGSNTGELFF | TGTGCCAGCAGCCGACTAGCGGGAGGATCTAACACCGGGGAGCTGTTTTTT
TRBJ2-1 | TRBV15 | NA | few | CATSRRLALYNEQFF | TGTGCCACCAGCAGACGATTGGCCCTCTACAATGAGCAGTTCTTC
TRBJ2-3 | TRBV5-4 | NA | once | CASSSEGLPSTDTQYF | TGTGCCAGCAGCTCGGAGGGGTTACCTAGCACAGATACGCAGTATTTT
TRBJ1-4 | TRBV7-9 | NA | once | CASSFFRGSEKLFF | TGTGCCAGCAGCTTTTTCAGGGGAAGTGAAAAACTGTTTTTT
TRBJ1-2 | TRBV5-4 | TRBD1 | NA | CASSPARDRGGYGYTF | TGTGCCAGCAGCCCCGCCCGGGACAGGGGTGGCTATGGCTACACCTTC
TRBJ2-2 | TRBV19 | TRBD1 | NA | CASGAGGTGELFF | TGTGCCAGTGGGGCAGGGGGCACCGGGGAGCTGTTTTTT
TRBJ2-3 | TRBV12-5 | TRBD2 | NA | CASGPSGSTSTDTQYF | TGTGCTAGTGGCCCTAGCGGGAGCACTAGCACAGATACGCAGTATTTT
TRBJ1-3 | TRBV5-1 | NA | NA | CASSLGRAGNTIYF | TGCGCCAGCAGCTTAGGCAGGGCGGGAAACACCATATATTTT
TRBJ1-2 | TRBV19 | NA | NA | CASSTGSANYGYTF | TGTGCCAGTAGTACCGGGTCTGCTAACTATGGCTACACCTTC
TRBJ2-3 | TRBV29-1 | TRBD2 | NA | CSAVLGLAFQYF | TGCAGCGCAGTCCTAGGACTAGCCTTCCAGTATTTT
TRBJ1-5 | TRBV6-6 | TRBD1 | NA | CASSGTGNQPQHF | TGTGCCAGCAGTGGGACAGGCAATCAGCCCCAGCATTTT
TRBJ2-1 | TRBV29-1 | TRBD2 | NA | CSVETSGGAGEQFF | TGCAGCGTTGAAACTAGCGGGGGGGCAGGTGAGCAGTTCTTC
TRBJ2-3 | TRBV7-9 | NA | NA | CASSPQRVTDTQYF | TGTGCCAGCAGCCCCCAGAGGGTCACAGATACGCAGTATTTT
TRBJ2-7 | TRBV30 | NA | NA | CAWNVGSYEQYF | TGTGCCTGGAACGTAGGGAGCTACGAGCAGTACTTC
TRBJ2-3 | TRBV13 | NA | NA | CASSLEGSTDTQYF | TGTGCCAGCAGCTTAGAGGGGTCCACAGATACGCAGTATTTT
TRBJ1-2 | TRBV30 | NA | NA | CAWGHLANYGYTF | TGTGCCTGGGGACACTTAGCTAACTATGGCTACACCTTC
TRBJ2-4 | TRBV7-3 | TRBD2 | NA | CASSPRAGGSPLGIQYF | TGTGCCAGCAGCCCCCGAGCGGGGGGCTCCCCCCTTGGCATTCAGTACTTC
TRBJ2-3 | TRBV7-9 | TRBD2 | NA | CASSQLAGGTDTQYF | TGTGCCAGCAGCCAACTAGCGGGGGGTACCGATACGCAGTATTTT
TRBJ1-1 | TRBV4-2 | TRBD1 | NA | CASSHPPTRTGRGNTEAFF | TGTGCCAGCAGCCACCCCCCCACCCGGACAGGGCGAGGGAACACTGAAGCTTTCTTT
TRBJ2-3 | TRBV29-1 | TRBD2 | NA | CSVEDVYASGSSSTDTQYF | TGCAGCGTTGAAGATGTCTATGCTAGCGGGAGCTCTAGCACAGATACGCAGTATTTT
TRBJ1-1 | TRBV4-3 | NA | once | CASSQEWAGDTEAFF | TGCGCCAGCAGCCAAGAATGGGCAGGCGATACTGAAGCTTTCTTT